Each of the 28 T cell receptor beta chains below was sequenced from the same sample in a study of cytomegalovirus exposure and HLA in healthy donors. The PCR had 60 Vbeta and 13 Jbeta primers. Here immunoSEQ multiplex PCR was the method, and the copy in TCRdb shows in-frame clones only, minus some. The table has some 190,000 clones, around 87% seen once. The sequencing sample was made of PBMCs. The receptors come from a man between 25 and 39 years old in good health and CMV-seronegative.

The chain has TRBV19 and TRBJ1-2, with TRBD1 identical over 10 bases. This CDR3 comprises 15 residues. Unmatched junction bases numbered 5, after V lost 2 bases and J lost 5 bases. Looked up from germline, CDR1 is LNHDA and CDR2 is SQIVND (reference sequence). CDR3 in DNA: TGTGCCAGTAGTATACCGGGACAGGGGAGATATGGCTACACCTTC. Translated: CASSIPGQGRYGYTF. Drawing the rest from reference TRBV19 and TRBJ1-2, the complete variable domain is DGGITQSPKYLFRKEGQNVTLSCEQNLNHDAMYWYRQDPGQGLRLIYYSQIVNDFQKGDIAEGYSVSREKKESFPLTVTSAQKNPTAFYLCASSIPGQGRYGYTFGSGTRLTVV.

This chain uses TRBV5-4 with TRBJ1-1, with 10 bases aligning to TRBD1. This CDR3 has 17 residues. Germline V lookup: CDR1 SGHNT, CDR2 YYREEE (reference sequence). With 0 bases clipped from V and 3 bases from J, the junction kept 8 bases outside the gene matches. The CDR3 is CASSLAGTGDLYTEAFF. The DNA of the CDR3 is TGTGCCAGCAGCTTGGCCGGGACAGGGGACCTCTACACTGAAGCTTTCTTT. Full variable domain (missing parts from reference TRBV5-4 and TRBJ1-1): ETGVTQSPTHLIKTRGQQVTLRCSSQSGHNTVSWYQQALGQGPQFIFQYYREEENGRGNFPPRFSGLQFPNYSSELNVNALELDDSALYLCASSLAGTGDLYTEAFFGQGTRLTVV.

DNA of the CDR3: TGTGCCAGTAGTTTGCTACCGGGTGGCACAGATACGCAGTATTTT. Protein sequence: CASSLLPGGTDTQYF. V gene TRBV19 combines with J gene TRBJ2-3; no clear D. The length of the CDR3 is 15 residues. The germline V gene encodes CDR1 LNHDA and CDR2 SQIVND (reference sequence). V gave up 5 bases and J gave up 1 base, with 13 bases separating them. Full variable domain (rest looked up from reference TRBV19 and TRBJ2-3): DGGITQSPKYLFRKEGQNVTLSCEQNLNHDAMYWYRQDPGQGLRLIYYSQIVNDFQKGDIAEGYSVSREKKESFPLTVTSAQKNPTAFYLCASSLLPGGTDTQYFGPGTRLTVL.

V and J are TRBV5-6 and TRBJ2-7; a possible D gene is TRBD2 (6 bases). V shed 5 bases and J shed 4 bases, with 13 bases lying between them. Germline CDR1 SGHDT, CDR2 YYEEEE. This CDR3 has 13 amino acids. Here the CDR3 reads CASRTRRRYEQYF. Written as DNA, the CDR3 is TGTGCCAGCAGGACTAGGAGGCGGTACGAGCAGTACTTC.

The chain is built from TRBV6-5 and TRBJ2-7; tentative D call: TRBD1 (6 bases). The CDR3 is 13 amino acids. V was shortened by 8 bases and J by 2 bases, with 13 bases between the two germline ends. From germline, CDR1 is MNHEY and CDR2 SVGAGI. The DNA of the CDR3 is TGTGCCAGCTCGCAGGGGCCCACCTACGAGCAGTACTTC. Its translation is CASSQGPTYEQYF.

The CDR3 reads CASSRRGSTEAFF. In nucleotides, the CDR3 is TGTGCCAGCAGCCGCAGGGGGAGTACTGAAGCTTTCTTT. The rearrangement joins TRBV9 to TRBJ1-1; 7 bases match TRBD1. This CDR3 comprises 13 residues. The V and J ends lost 4 bases and 5 bases, in that order; junction bases with no gene match: 5. The germline V gene has CDR1 SGDLS and CDR2 YYNGEE. The full variable domain, with the rest looked up from reference TRBV9 and TRBJ1-1, is DSGVTQTPKHLITATGQRVTLRCSPRSGDLSVYWYQQSLDQGLQFLIQYYNGEERAKGNILERFSAQQFPDLHSELNLSSLELGDSALYFCASSRRGSTEAFFGQGTRLTVV.

The chain is built from TRBV7-8 and TRBJ1-6; the match to TRBD1 covers 9 bases. The germline gives CDR1 SGHVS, CDR2 FQNEAQ. The CDR3 sequence is 14 residues long. V was clipped by 5 bases and J by 6 bases; unmatched bases: 2. The CDR3 region has the DNA TGTGCCAGCAGCCCGGACAGGGGTAATTCACCCCTCCACTTT. Protein: CASSPDRGNSPLHF.

The chain joins TRBV5-1 to TRBJ2-7, with a tentative D call TRBD2 (5 bases). CDR1 and CDR2 (germline): SGHRS, YFSETQ. Trimming took off 1 base at V and 2 bases at J, with 10 bases between the two ends. The length of the CDR3 is 14 residues. The CDR3 bases are TGCGCCAGCAGCTTGTCGGGGTCTACCTACGAGCAGTACTTC. The encoded protein is CASSLSGSTYEQYF.

This chain uses TRBV7-9 with TRBJ2-7, with 9 nucleotides matching TRBD1. The J segment lost 4 bases and the V segment lost 5 bases, leaving 9 bases of the junction unmatched. CDR1 is SEHNR and CDR2 is FQNEAQ in the germline V gene (reference sequence). This CDR3 has 15 amino acids. CDR3 nucleotides: TGTGCCAGCAGCGGCCTCCGGACAGGGGTTTACGAGCAGTACTTC. Residues: CASSGLRTGVYEQYF.

CDR3 in amino acids: CASSFSPLGGGPGSPNTGELFF. CDR3 sequence (DNA): TGTGCCAGCAGTTTCTCCCCTCTGGGGGGGGGACCCGGGAGCCCGAACACCGGGGAGCTGTTTTTT. This rearrangement joins TRBV28 to TRBJ2-2; 7 nucleotides agree with TRBD2. The germline gives CDR1 MDHEN, CDR2 SYDVKM. The V and J ends lost 3 bases and 0 bases, in that order; junction bases with no gene match: 22. This CDR3 comprises 22 residues.

This clone was observed a few times. The chain links TRBV9 to TRBJ2-2; 13 nucleotides align to TRBD2. V gave up 4 bases and J gave up 3 bases; unmatched junction bases: 3. CDR1 and CDR2 from the germline V gene are SGDLS and YYNGEE. The CDR3 covers 16 residues. The CDR3 DNA sequence: TGTGCCAGCAGCCTTACTAGCGGGAGGGACACCGGGGAGCTGTTTTTT. As protein: CASSLTSGRDTGELFF.

There are a few counts of this clone. This sequence joins TRBV5-1 and TRBJ2-2; the D is unclear. The CDR3 spans 14 residues. The germline V gene has CDR1 SGHRS and CDR2 YFSETQ. With 3 bases removed from V and 1 base from J, the gap between germline ends came to 7 bases. In DNA form, the CDR3 reads TGCGCCAGCAGCTCCACAGTGAACACCGGGGAGCTGTTTTTT. Translation gives CASSSTVNTGELFF.

The chain carries TRBV4-1 and TRBJ2-2; 9 bases align to TRBD2. Per germline, CDR1 MGHRA and CDR2 YSYEKL. Unmatched junction bases numbered 10, after V lost 3 bases and J lost 2 bases. The CDR3 sequence is 18 residues long. CDR3 nucleotides: TGCGCCAGCAGCCACCCCGGGGGTAGCGGGAGTAACACCGGGGAGCTGTTTTTT. Translating gives CASSHPGGSGSNTGELFF.

CDR3 in DNA: TGTGCCAGCAGCTTAGTGGGACAGGGTGAGGAAAAACTGTTTTTT. Translating it yields CASSLVGQGEEKLFF. The chain recombines TRBV7-9 with TRBJ1-4; 9 nucleotides align to TRBD1. Germline loops: CDR1 SEHNR, CDR2 FQNEAQ (reference sequence). The length of the CDR3 is 15 residues. V shed 1 base, J shed 8 bases, and the junction held 5 bases outside the gene matches.

The V gene is TRBV19, the J gene TRBJ2-3; D possibly corresponds to TRBD1 (5 bases). CDR3 length: 19 amino acids. The V and J ends lost 4 bases and 2 bases respectively, with 25 bases between them. Germline lookup yields CDR1 LNHDA and CDR2 SQIVND (reference sequence). DNA for the CDR3: TGTGCCAGTAGTAAGGGGTATACAAGACCACCAGACGACACAGATACGCAGTATTTT. Translating gives CASSKGYTRPPDDTDTQYF.

The rearrangement uses TRBV6-1 and TRBJ1-3; perhaps TRBD1 as D (6 bases). Per the germline V gene, CDR1 is MNHNS and CDR2 is SASEGT. Trimming cost V 8 bases and J 9 bases, with 11 bases left between them. This CDR3 has 11 residues. The CDR3 bases are TGTGCCAGCGGGACATGGGGCACCATATATTTT. The encoded protein is CASGTWGTIYF.

This chain connects TRBV4-3 to TRBJ2-2, with D possibly matching TRBD1 (6 bases). This CDR3 comprises 16 residues. Germline loops: CDR1 LGHNA, CDR2 YSLEER. Trimming removed 0 bases at V and 3 bases at J, with 11 bases between. CDR3 coding DNA: TGCGCCAGCAGCCAAGAAGAGGGGGATGACACCGGGGAGCTGTTTTTT. This translates into CASSQEEGDDTGELFF.

The rearrangement uses TRBV5-1 and TRBJ1-1; no reliable D call. Trimming removed 2 bases from V and 5 bases from J, with 19 bases in between. The CDR3 is 16 amino acids. Per germline, CDR1 SGHRS and CDR2 YFSETQ. The CDR3 DNA is TGCGCCAGCAGCTTACCCCCTCCGGGTCGTAGGACTGAAGCTTTCTTT. Translating gives CASSLPPPGRRTEAFF.

CDR3 residues: CASQGLTEAFF. In DNA form, the CDR3 reads TGTGCCAGCCAGGGCCTCACTGAAGCTTTCTTT. V gene TRBV6-5 combines with J gene TRBJ1-1; perhaps TRBD1 as D (5 bases). Trimming removed 8 bases at V and 4 bases at J, with 8 bases between. The CDR3 extends over 11 amino acids. Germline V gene sequence: CDR1 MNHEY, CDR2 SVGAGI.

The rearrangement links TRBV7-2 to TRBJ2-5; 10 positions agree with TRBD1. J lost 6 bases, V lost 5 bases, and 6 bases had no gene match. CDR1 SGHTA and CDR2 FQGNSA come from the germline V gene. This CDR3 contains 14 residues. The CDR3 here is CASSPGTGDQTQYF. The CDR3 DNA is TGTGCCAGCAGCCCCGGGACAGGGGACCAGACCCAGTACTTC.

This sequence joins TRBV5-6 and TRBJ2-7, with 9 bases matching TRBD1. This CDR3 comprises 15 residues. Losses at the gene ends were 3 bases for V and 5 bases for J; bases not matched to a gene: 9. The germline gives CDR1 SGHDT, CDR2 YYEEEE. CDR3 coding DNA: TGTGCCAGCAGCTCGGGGGACAGGGTAGGGAACGAGCAGTACTTC. It specifies CASSSGDRVGNEQYF.

The CDR3: CASKYRTGHPSYEQYF. The CDR3 DNA reads as TGTGCCAGTAAATATCGGACAGGCCACCCGTCCTACGAGCAGTACTTC. The rearrangement joins TRBV19 to TRBJ2-7; 7 bases fit TRBD1. V dropped 7 bases and J dropped 1; count of bases not matched to a gene: 13. CDR1 is LNHDA, CDR2 SQIVND, per germline (reference sequence). The CDR3 has 16 residues.

CDR3 region: CASSESDRALHF. The CDR3 nucleotides are TGTGCCAGCAGTGAATCCGACAGGGCTCTCCACTTT. V and J are TRBV2 and TRBJ1-6; 7 bases agree with TRBD1. CDR1 and CDR2 from the germline V gene are SNHLY and FYNNEI. The CDR3 has 12 amino acids. The V segment lost 2 bases and the J segment 16 bases; nucleotides outside the gene matches: 5.

The rearrangement links TRBV2 to TRBJ2-3; 8 nucleotides match TRBD1. Germline values: CDR1 SNHLY, CDR2 FYNNEI. J gave up 3 bases and V 6 bases, and 5 bases lay outside the gene matches. The CDR3 runs 14 residues. CDR3 sequence: CASRATGGTDTQYF. In DNA form, the CDR3 reads TGTGCCAGCAGAGCAACAGGGGGGACAGATACGCAGTATTTT. Supplemented by reference TRBV2 and TRBJ2-3, the full variable domain reads EPEVTQTPSHQVTQMGQEVILRCVPISNHLYFYWYRQILGQKVEFLVSFYNNEISEKSEIFDDQFSVERPDGSNFTLKIRSTKLEDSAMYFCASRATGGTDTQYFGPGTRLTVL.

V usage is TRBV11-2 and J usage is TRBJ1-5, with 11 bases aligning to TRBD1. The CDR3 totals 15 residues. Germline V gene data show CDR1 as SGHAT and CDR2 as FQNNGV. The V segment lost 1 base and the J segment 5 bases; nucleotides outside the gene matches: 1. As DNA, the CDR3 is TGTGCCAGCAGCTTAGCGGGACAGGGGGATCAGCCCCAGCATTTT. It translates to CASSLAGQGDQPQHF. Drawing the rest from reference TRBV11-2 and TRBJ1-5, the complete variable domain is EAGVAQSPRYKIIEKRQSVAFWCNPISGHATLYWYQQILGQGPKLLIQFQNNGVVDDSQLPKDRFSAERLKGVDSTLKIQPAKLEDSAVYLCASSLAGQGDQPQHFGDGTRLSIL.

V usage is TRBV19 and J usage is TRBJ2-3; a weak D match, TRBD1 (6 bases). Trimming took 6 bases from V and 4 from J, leaving 11 bases between them. The germline CDR1 and CDR2 sequences are LNHDA and SQIVND (reference sequence). The CDR3 contains 13 residues. The CDR3 DNA reads TGTGCCAGTAGGGTAGCAGGGGCAGATACGCAGTATTTT. Translating gives CASRVAGADTQYF.

This chain connects TRBV28 to TRBJ2-7, with a tentative D call TRBD1 (5 bases). Trimming stripped 3 bases from V and 7 bases from J, with 13 bases between. There are 13 residues in the CDR3. Germline CDR1 reads MDHEN; CDR2 reads SYDVKM. The CDR3 here is CASSFVRVGEQYF. CDR3 sequence (DNA): TGTGCCAGCAGTTTTGTCAGGGTGGGAGAGCAGTACTTC.

The chain combines TRBV28 with TRBJ2-5, with D uncertain. In germline, CDR1 is MDHEN, CDR2 SYDVKM. There are 13 residues in the CDR3. Trimming cost V 4 bases and J 2 bases, with 8 bases left between them. The CDR3 spells CASSSVLQETQYF. CDR3 nucleotide sequence: TGTGCCAGCAGTTCAGTACTACAAGAGACCCAGTACTTC.